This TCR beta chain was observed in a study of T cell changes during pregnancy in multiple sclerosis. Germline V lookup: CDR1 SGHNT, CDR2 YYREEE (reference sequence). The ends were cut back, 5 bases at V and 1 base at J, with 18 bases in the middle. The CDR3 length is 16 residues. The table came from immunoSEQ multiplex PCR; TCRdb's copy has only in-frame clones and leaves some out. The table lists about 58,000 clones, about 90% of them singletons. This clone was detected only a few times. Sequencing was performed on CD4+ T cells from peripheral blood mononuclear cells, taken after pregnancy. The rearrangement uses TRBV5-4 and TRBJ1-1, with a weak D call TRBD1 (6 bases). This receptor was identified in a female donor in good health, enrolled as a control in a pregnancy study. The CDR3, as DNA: TGTGCCAGCAGGCCACGGGGGGGAGGGGGGAACACTGAAGCTTTCTTT. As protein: CASRPRGGGGNTEAFF.